A selection of T cell receptor beta chains follows, all from one sample in a study of blood T cell repertoires in COVID-19. Some clones are missing from TCRdb's copy, which holds only in-frame ones; the method was immunoSEQ multiplex PCR. The sample holds tens of thousands of clones, 80% to 90% seen once. The source material was peripheral blood. The receptor source for this set is a man in his 70s with acute or convalescent COVID-19. Each CDR3 is given with its conserved first and last residue. Each record gives: V gene, D gene, J gene, clone size, CDR3 protein, CDR3 DNA. A D gene is named only where the DNA matches it firmly. The size field is filled for only some rows; it gives once, few, many or a size class.

TRBV18,TRBD2,TRBJ2-3,once,CASSPPSGSTDTQYF,TGTGCCAGCTCACCACCTAGCGGGAGCACAGATACGCAGTATTTT
TRBV7-2,TRBD1,TRBJ1-2,-,CASSSGGSLRGYTF,TGTGCCAGCAGTTCAGGGGGCAGCTTGAGGGGCTACACCTTC
TRBV4-1,-,TRBJ1-6,few,CASRRAFYNSPLHF,TGCGCCAGCAGGAGGGCGTTTTATAATTCACCCCTCCACTTT
TRBV7-8,TRBD2,TRBJ2-1,-,CASSPGLAVEGGTSYNEQFF,TGTGCCAGCAGCCCCGGACTAGCGGTTGAAGGGGGGACCTCCTACAATGAGCAGTTCTTC
TRBV29-1,TRBD1,TRBJ1-2,-,CSAPRTGNNYGYTF,TGCAGCGCTCCCCGGACAGGGAACAACTATGGCTACACCTTC
TRBV7-3,-,TRBJ2-3,-,CASSPRGDTQYF,TGTGCCAGCAGCCCTAGGGGGGATACGCAGTATTTT
TRBV24-1,-,TRBJ2-3,-,CATSRDSTDTQYF,TGTGCCACCAGCAGGGATAGCACAGATACGCAGTATTTT
TRBV14,-,TRBJ1-2,-,CASSQEIPYGGDYGYTF,TGTGCCAGCAGCCAAGAGATTCCATATGGCGGGGACTATGGCTACACCTTC
TRBV9,TRBD2,TRBJ2-3,few,CASSVDSGGTDTQYF,TGTGCCAGCAGCGTAGATAGCGGGGGCACAGATACGCAGTATTTT
TRBV7-2,TRBD2,TRBJ2-4,-,CASSLGLAGNWPKNIQYF,TGTGCCAGCAGCTTAGGACTAGCAGGGAATTGGCCCAAAAACATTCAGTACTTC
TRBV5-5,TRBD2,TRBJ2-2,few,CASSPGLAGVGELFF,TGTGCCAGCAGCCCAGGACTAGCGGGAGTGGGGGAGCTGTTTTTT
TRBV9,-,TRBJ1-6,-,CASSESVYNSPLHF,TGTGCCAGCAGCGAATCAGTGTATAATTCACCCCTCCACTTT
TRBV4-2,TRBD1,TRBJ1-5,-,CASSQVGTGGNQPQHF,TGTGCCAGCAGCCAAGTCGGGACAGGGGGCAATCAGCCCCAGCATTTT
TRBV10-3,-,TRBJ2-1,-,CAISDEGEQFF,TGTGCCATCAGTGATGAGGGTGAGCAGTTCTTC
TRBV5-1,TRBD2,TRBJ2-3,-,CASSFGGTRDTQYF,TGCGCCAGCAGCTTTGGGGGGACTAGAGATACGCAGTATTTT
TRBV9,-,TRBJ2-1,-,CASSPDSNSYNEQFF,TGTGCCAGCAGTCCCGACAGTAACTCCTACAATGAGCAGTTCTTC
TRBV29-1,TRBD1,TRBJ2-1,once,CSVEDRTGKVYNEQFF,TGCAGCGTTGAAGATAGGACAGGGAAGGTATACAATGAGCAGTTCTTC
TRBV5-6,-,TRBJ2-3,-,CASSGLVAAGTDTQYF,TGTGCCAGCAGCGGCCTTGTAGCGGCTGGCACAGATACGCAGTATTTT
TRBV7-9,-,TRBJ2-7,-,CASSLGAGPYEQYF,TGTGCCAGCAGCTTAGGCGCGGGGCCCTACGAGCAGTACTTC
TRBV11-3,-,TRBJ2-7,-,CASSLSGPREQYF,TGTGCCAGCAGCTTATCAGGGCCTCGCGAGCAGTACTTC
TRBV5-1,-,TRBJ1-5,-,CASSLGRNQPQHF,TGCGCCAGCAGCTTAGGCAGGAATCAGCCCCAGCATTTT
TRBV2,-,TRBJ2-7,few,CASSRLENYEQYF,TGTGCCAGCAGTCGACTTGAGAACTACGAGCAGTACTTC
TRBV6-5,TRBD1,TRBJ1-6,-,CASRGTVNSPLHF,TGTGCCAGCAGGGGGACAGTAAATTCACCCCTCCACTTT
TRBV9,TRBD1,TRBJ1-1,-,CASSAQRGQGADTEAFF,TGTGCCAGCAGCGCCCAACGGGGACAGGGGGCAGATACTGAAGCTTTCTTT
TRBV3-1/TRBV3-2,-,TRBJ1-1,once,CASSPFRLNTEAFF,TGTGCCAGCAGCCCCTTCAGGCTGAACACTGAAGCTTTCTTT
TRBV24-1,TRBD2,TRBJ2-3,-,CATSGGLAADTDTQYF,TGTGCCACCAGTGGCGGACTAGCGGCTGACACAGATACGCAGTATTTT
TRBV6-1,TRBD2,TRBJ2-3,many,CASSEALAGADTQYF,TGTGCCAGCAGTGAAGCGCTAGCGGGAGCAGATACGCAGTATTTT
TRBV4-1,TRBD2,TRBJ2-3,-,CASSFSGLVLAGGHGADTQYF,TGCGCCAGCAGTTTCTCCGGCCTTGTCCTTGCGGGAGGGCATGGTGCAGATACGCAGTATTTT
TRBV3-1/TRBV3-2,-,TRBJ1-6,once,CASSPYPRGSNSPLHF,TGTGCCAGCAGCCCCTACCCCAGGGGATCGAATTCACCCCTCCACTTT
TRBV14,-,TRBJ2-4,-,CASSPPLGLAKNIQYF,TGTGCCAGCAGCCCTCCCTTGGGGCTAGCCAAAAACATTCAGTACTTC
TRBV5-1,-,TRBJ1-2,-,CASSLADSRYGYTF,TGCGCCAGCAGCTTGGCAGACAGTCGCTATGGCTACACCTTC
TRBV1,-,TRBJ2-1,few,CTSSHSGTSGSKSYNEQFF,TGCACCAGCAGCCATTCCGGGACTAGCGGGAGTAAGTCCTACAATGAGCAGTTCTTC
TRBV11-3,-,TRBJ1-1,-,CASSLLGGTEAFF,TGTGCCAGCAGCTTATTAGGAGGTACTGAAGCTTTCTTT
TRBV4-1,-,TRBJ1-5,-,CASSQDRAGGLNQPQHF,TGCGCCAGCAGCCAAGATCGGGCCGGAGGCCTTAATCAGCCCCAGCATTTT
TRBV12-3/TRBV12-4,TRBD1,TRBJ2-1,few,CASSPGQPNEQFF,TGTGCCAGCAGTCCGGGACAGCCCAATGAGCAGTTCTTC
TRBV27,-,TRBJ2-7,-,CASSFRSGINYEQYF,TGTGCCAGCAGTTTTAGGTCAGGAATAAACTACGAGCAGTACTTC
TRBV6-5,-,TRBJ2-2,-,CASSYVGHTGELFF,TGTGCCAGCAGTTATGTGGGGCACACCGGGGAGCTGTTTTTT
TRBV12-5,-,TRBJ1-5,once,CASAPGTTTFSNQPQHF,TGTGCTAGTGCCCCGGGGACAACAACTTTTAGCAATCAGCCCCAGCATTTT
TRBV4-3,TRBD2,TRBJ2-5,-,CASSPSRRGAGGGETQYF,TGCGCCAGCAGCCCAAGTCGGCGGGGAGCGGGAGGGGGAGAGACCCAGTACTTC
TRBV5-1,-,TRBJ1-6,-,CASSYERADSPLHF,TGCGCCAGCAGCTACGAAAGAGCGGATTCACCCCTCCACTTT
TRBV27,-,TRBJ2-7,-,CASSLHGSPGTGQYF,TGTGCCAGCAGTTTACATGGGAGCCCGGGAACCGGGCAGTACTTC
TRBV7-2,-,TRBJ1-5,-,CASSPGVREGQPQHF,TGTGCCAGCAGCCCAGGCGTCCGCGAAGGACAGCCCCAGCATTTT
TRBV7-2,TRBD2,TRBJ2-5,-,CASSPWQGTSGTGGRTQYF,TGTGCCAGCAGCCCTTGGCAGGGGACTAGCGGGACAGGGGGGAGGACCCAGTACTTC
TRBV28,-,TRBJ2-7,-,CASSLSAGDSYEQYF,TGTGCCAGCAGTTTATCGGCAGGGGACTCCTACGAGCAGTACTTC
TRBV29-1,TRBD1,TRBJ2-3,-,CSVDRGSSDTQYF,TGCAGCGTTGACAGGGGGTCGTCAGATACGCAGTATTTT
TRBV7-9,-,TRBJ2-2,-,CASSLGHTGELFF,TGTGCCAGCAGCTTAGGACATACCGGGGAGCTGTTTTTT
TRBV7-3,TRBD2,TRBJ2-3,-,CASSLGPGGRGDTQYF,TGTGCCAGCAGCTTGGGTCCGGGAGGGAGAGGAGATACGCAGTATTTT
TRBV5-8,TRBD1,TRBJ2-5,-,CASGQGALQETQYF,TGTGCCAGCGGGCAGGGGGCCCTACAAGAGACCCAGTACTTC
TRBV7-2,TRBD1,TRBJ1-5,few,CASSPRGTGFFYSNQPQHF,TGTGCCAGCAGCCCTCGCGGGACAGGGTTCTTTTATAGCAATCAGCCCCAGCATTTT
TRBV18,-,TRBJ2-2,once,CASSSDSPANTGELFF,TGTGCCAGCTCATCCGACAGCCCTGCGAACACCGGGGAGCTGTTTTTT
TRBV27,TRBD1,TRBJ1-1,once,CASSSGQGMMNTEAFF,TGTGCCAGCAGTTCCGGACAGGGGATGATGAACACTGAAGCTTTCTTT
TRBV6-5,TRBD2,TRBJ2-7,-,CASRYTSGNSYEQYF,TGTGCCAGCAGGTATACTAGCGGCAACTCCTACGAGCAGTACTTC
TRBV9,TRBD2,TRBJ2-7,once,CASSVSGSGNEQYF,TGTGCCAGCAGCGTTAGCGGGAGTGGGAACGAGCAGTACTTC
TRBV11-2,-,TRBJ1-2,-,CASSLGFGYGYTF,TGTGCCAGCAGCTTAGGATTCGGGTATGGCTACACCTTC
TRBV29-1,TRBD2,TRBJ2-7,-,CSVVVLAVAGEQYF,TGCAGCGTTGTTGTACTAGCGGTGGCGGGTGAGCAGTACTTC
TRBV5-1,-,TRBJ2-3,-,CASSFGALTDTQYF,TGCGCCAGCAGCTTTGGGGCCCTCACAGATACGCAGTATTTT
TRBV10-3,TRBD1,TRBJ2-7,-,CAISSGQGDREQYF,TGTGCCATCAGTTCGGGACAGGGTGATAGGGAGCAGTACTTC
TRBV7-3,-,TRBJ2-1,once,CASSLTPSVGWFF,TGTGCCAGCAGCTTAACGCCTAGCGTAGGTTGGTTCTTC
TRBV18,-,TRBJ1-1,-,CASSPRGGGTEAFF,TGTGCCAGCTCACCACGGGGAGGGGGCACTGAAGCTTTCTTT
TRBV6-2/TRBV6-3,-,TRBJ2-5,-,CASSRLVSGLYF,TGTGCCAGCAGCCGCCTCGTATCCGGGTTGTACTTC